The sequence of this TCR beta chain was determined in a study of blood T cell repertoires in COVID-19 (dated by TCRdb to 2019 to 2021). Regarding the research as a whole: Collaborator samples came from the United States, Italy and Spain and covered acute and convalescent phases of COVID-19. Where available, HLA class I and class II types were obtained from metadata supplied by the sample provider rather than from assay-based typing. The dataset comprised deeply sampled blood TCRbeta repertoires from subjects exposed to, actively infected with, or recovered from COVID-19. A freely available public database, intended as a resource for researchers studying the immune response to SARS-CoV-2, is where the repertoires were released. The prospective study material was composed of cDNA or gDNA derived from T cells, B-cell-depleted T cells, or PBMCs. Nearly every sample came with metadata listing a de-identified subject ID, COVID-19 status, age in years and sex. The samples were drawn from the first 160 participants of the ongoing ImmuneRACE study and from roughly 1,300 subjects provided by 6 global collaborators. The investigation overall reported the following: The amount of clinical and demographic metadata varied by source and participant and was provided uncurated.

About this clone: There is no known antigen for this receptor. No clone much larger than this one lies a single base away; base qualities are absent.

Participants in the prospective study were enrolled through a virtual design, were aged about 18 to 100 years, and lived in about 25 United States geographic areas. In the prospective study, participants were assigned to cohorts based on the clinical history participants reported in a screening survey and a study questionnaire. Exposed participants had been in contact with someone with a PCR-confirmed or clinician-diagnosed COVID-19 case within 2 weeks of study entry. Mobile phlebotomists in the prospective study collected whole blood, serum and a nasopharyngeal or oropharyngeal swab from every participant. Participants in the prospective study had the option to provide additional blood draws and questionnaires over a roughly two-month period. Blood samples from the prospective study were shipped frozen or at room temperature prior to DNA extraction. TCRbeta CDR3 regions were amplified from genomic DNA using the immunoSEQ Assay, a bias-controlled multiplex PCR. The paper's processing steps were these. The number of nucleated cells in each sample was estimated by amplification of reference gene primers within the assay. To quantify the absolute abundance of each unique TCRbeta CDR3 rearrangement, sequence reads were collapsed and filtered. Productive Simpson clonality was computed per sample as the square root of Simpson's diversity index over productive rearrangements. In its TCRdb copy, this immuneACCESS table keeps in-frame sequences only and misses some clones. Where compared with another copy, unresolved V genes explain less than half of these, and the others have no known cause. V and J calls and clone size are copied from that table; D and trimming were computed from the DNA. The sample profile shows some 300,000 clones; 90% of them were found once. The ten largest clones add up to 3% to 5% of the sample.

From cysteine to phenylalanine, the CDR3 is 15 amino acids long. The read is trimmed to its CDR3 DNA, 45 bases read in frame from base 1. The germline ends are 19 bases apart after V is trimmed by 3 bases and J by 8 bases. Sequences KGHSH (CDR1) and LQKENI (CDR2) are obtained from the germline V gene. This receptor was obtained from a woman in her 30s who had been exposed to COVID-19. The sequence links TRBV18 to TRBJ1-2; TRBD1 might be the D gene, on 6 matching bases. Sequencing used PBMCs or T cells enriched from blood (not recorded which). In nucleotides, the sequence is TGTGCCAGCTCACCGTCACAGGGCACCCCGGAAGGCTACACCTTC. It codes for CASSPSQGTPEGYTF.